This T cell receptor beta chain was profiled in a study of Ad26.COV2.S vaccination and SARS-CoV-2 variants. Study results and limitations: Relative to placebo recipients, vaccine recipients exhibited elevated spike-specific TCR breadth. Vaccinees reportedly had broad spike-specific CD8+ and CD4+ T cell responses. Using TCR breadth and depth analyses may have led to underestimated total T cell responses.

CDR3 length: 14 amino acids. The germline V and J ends were trimmed by 6 bases and 5 bases, with 17 bases remaining between them. In germline, CDR1 is MNHEY, CDR2 SVGAGI. Method: immunoSEQ multiplex PCR; TCRdb's copy keeps in-frame clones and lacks some. The sample lists about 420,000 clones; 88% were seen once. Treatment: roughly 19 received Ad26.COV2.S at low or high dose, single or two shots; about 5 received placebo; per-sample allocation not given. Day 63 after the first vaccine or placebo injection was the time point for sampling. As regards this clone: No antigen is known for it.

The sample in question was peripheral blood, obtained in a trial of Ad26.COV2.S vaccine versus placebo. This chain connects TRBV6-5 to TRBJ2-7; D uncertain. This clonotype originated in a person aged 18 to 65 who received the Ad26.COV2.S COVID-19 vaccine or a placebo. The DNA for the CDR3 is TGTGCCAGCAGCCCGGGTACCGATACCCACGAGCAGTACTTC. Residues: CASSPGTDTHEQYF.